This T cell receptor (beta chain) was documented in a study of early T cells in non-severe SARS-CoV-2 infection. This clonotype was seen more than once but under ten times. Its target is unknown. This CDR3 spans 14 amino acids. The V and J ends lost 4 bases and 4 bases, in that order; junction bases with no gene match: 5. CDR1 and CDR2 (germline): SGHTA, FQGNSA. Study-level points and caveats: The matching step, a VDJdb search, favored anti-spike CD8 responses and missed private and CD4 specificities.

Unique molecular identifiers tagged individual cDNA molecules. MiXCR, applied by TCRdb to the 5' RACE reads, yields one record per CDR3 protein. Of 64,000 or so distinct CDR3 sequences in the sample, roughly 12% were seen once. Sample: whole blood, taken at baseline. The V call is TRBV7-2, the J call TRBJ2-3; TRBD2 matches 7 bases. The sequence came from an adult who was a healthcare worker with PCR-confirmed SARS-CoV-2 infection or an uninfected control (not recorded which). CDR3 sequence: CASSSRLAADTQYF. The CDR3 DNA reads TGTGCCAGCAGCTCGCGACTAGCAGCAGATACGCAGTATTTT.